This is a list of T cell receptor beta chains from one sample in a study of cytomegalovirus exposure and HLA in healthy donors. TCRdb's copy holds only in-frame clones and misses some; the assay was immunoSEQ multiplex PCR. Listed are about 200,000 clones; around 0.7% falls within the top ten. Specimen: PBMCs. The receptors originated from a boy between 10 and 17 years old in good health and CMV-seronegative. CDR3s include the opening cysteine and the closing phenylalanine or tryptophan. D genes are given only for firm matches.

cdr3_aa: CASSSRTGVKGNTIYF; cdr3_nt: TGTGCCAGCAGCTCGCGGACAGGGGTGAAGGGAAACACCATATATTTT; j_call: TRBJ1-3; d_call: TRBD1; v_call: TRBV5-4
cdr3_aa: CASSQQGYEQYF; cdr3_nt: TGTGCCAGCAGCCAACAGGGTTACGAGCAGTACTTC; j_call: TRBJ2-7; d_call: .; v_call: TRBV6-5
cdr3_aa: CASGDGTDIANYGYTF; cdr3_nt: TGTGCCAGCGGAGACGGGACAGATATAGCTAACTATGGCTACACCTTC; j_call: TRBJ1-2; d_call: TRBD1; v_call: TRBV11-2
cdr3_aa: CASSLGTGGSYEQYF; cdr3_nt: TGCGCCAGCAGCTTGGGGACAGGGGGCTCCTACGAGCAGTACTTC; j_call: TRBJ2-7; d_call: TRBD1; v_call: TRBV5-1
cdr3_aa: CASSLSTSGGLYEQYF; cdr3_nt: TGTGCCAGCAGTTTATCGACTAGCGGGGGCCTATACGAGCAGTACTTC; j_call: TRBJ2-7; d_call: TRBD2; v_call: TRBV28
cdr3_aa: CASSPSNSPLHF; cdr3_nt: TGTGCCAGCAGCCCATCTAATTCACCCCTCCACTTT; j_call: TRBJ1-6; d_call: .; v_call: TRBV5-5
cdr3_aa: CASSILGQGFYEQYF; cdr3_nt: TGCGCCAGCAGCATCCTCGGACAGGGATTCTACGAGCAGTACTTC; j_call: TRBJ2-7; d_call: TRBD1; v_call: TRBV5-1
cdr3_aa: CARSLVPIFKQGGTNTGELFF; cdr3_nt: TGTGCCAGAAGCTTGGTACCCATCTTCAAACAGGGGGGAACGAACACCGGGGAGCTGTTTTTT; j_call: TRBJ2-2; d_call: TRBD1; v_call: TRBV5-3
cdr3_aa: CAISESGASGDTEAFF; cdr3_nt: TGTGCCATCAGTGAGTCGGGAGCCTCGGGCGACACTGAAGCTTTCTTT; j_call: TRBJ1-1; d_call: .; v_call: TRBV10-3
cdr3_aa: CAWSVGSSYNSPLHF; cdr3_nt: TGTGCCTGGAGTGTTGGGAGCTCCTATAATTCACCCCTCCACTTT; j_call: TRBJ1-6; d_call: .; v_call: TRBV30
cdr3_aa: CASSLSPGHYNEQFF; cdr3_nt: TGTGCCAGCAGCTTATCACCGGGACACTACAATGAGCAGTTCTTC; j_call: TRBJ2-1; d_call: .; v_call: TRBV7-3
cdr3_aa: CASSGGGVTEAFF; cdr3_nt: TGTGCCAGCTCAGGAGGGGGGGTTACTGAAGCTTTCTTT; j_call: TRBJ1-1; d_call: .; v_call: TRBV18
cdr3_aa: CASSQTGNSNQPQHF; cdr3_nt: TGCGCCAGCAGCCAGACAGGCAATAGCAATCAGCCCCAGCATTTT; j_call: TRBJ1-5; d_call: .; v_call: TRBV5-1
cdr3_aa: CASSESTGRTF; cdr3_nt: TGCGCCAGCAGTGAGTCGACGGGTCGCACCTTC; j_call: TRBJ1-2; d_call: .; v_call: TRBV10-2
cdr3_aa: CASRLRAPGGGYTF; cdr3_nt: TGTGCCAGCAGACTCCGAGCCCCCGGGGGGGGCTACACCTTC; j_call: TRBJ1-2; d_call: .; v_call: TRBV28
cdr3_aa: CASSPGTGQVGYGYTF; cdr3_nt: TGCGCCAGCAGCCCGGGGACAGGTCAGGTCGGATATGGCTACACCTTC; j_call: TRBJ1-2; d_call: TRBD1; v_call: TRBV5-1
cdr3_aa: CASSHPTGGPNF; cdr3_nt: TGCGCCAGCAGCCACCCTACGGGGGGACCCAACTTC; j_call: TRBJ2-7; d_call: TRBD2; v_call: TRBV4-1
cdr3_aa: CASSLEPTGNEQYF; cdr3_nt: TGTGCCAGCAGCTTAGAGCCCACAGGGAACGAGCAGTACTTC; j_call: TRBJ2-7; d_call: .; v_call: TRBV7-2
cdr3_aa: CASSDPDRGRIGDMNTEAFF; cdr3_nt: TGTGCCAGCAGTGACCCGGACAGGGGGCGGATTGGAGACATGAACACTGAAGCTTTCTTT; j_call: TRBJ1-1; d_call: TRBD1; v_call: TRBV2
cdr3_aa: CAWSSPVQPQHF; cdr3_nt: TGTGCCTGGAGTTCACCAGTTCAGCCCCAGCATTTT; j_call: TRBJ1-5; d_call: .; v_call: TRBV30
cdr3_aa: CASSLGMRANTEAFF; cdr3_nt: TGTGCCAGCAGCTTAGGAATGAGGGCAAACACTGAAGCTTTCTTT; j_call: TRBJ1-1; d_call: .; v_call: TRBV7-9
cdr3_aa: CASSLGQGDQPQHF; cdr3_nt: TGTGCCAGCAGTCTGGGACAGGGCGATCAGCCCCAGCATTTT; j_call: TRBJ1-5; d_call: TRBD1; v_call: TRBV6-5
cdr3_aa: CASSAGTGIFLTSTDTQYF; cdr3_nt: TGTGCCAGCAGCGCCGGGACAGGGATTTTCTTGACAAGCACAGATACGCAGTATTTT; j_call: TRBJ2-3; d_call: TRBD1; v_call: TRBV27
cdr3_aa: CASSLPSGGQPEAFF; cdr3_nt: TGTGCCAGCAGTCTCCCCTCGGGGGGGCAGCCTGAAGCTTTCTTT; j_call: TRBJ1-1; d_call: .; v_call: TRBV6-6
cdr3_aa: CAISGDRDNEQFF; cdr3_nt: TGTGCCATCAGTGGGGACAGGGACAATGAGCAGTTCTTC; j_call: TRBJ2-1; d_call: TRBD1; v_call: TRBV10-3